One and the same sample provided the 5 T cell receptor beta chains below, sequenced in a study of brain T cells in children with intractable seizures. Some clones are missing from TCRdb's copy, which holds only in-frame ones; the method was immunoSEQ multiplex PCR. The table includes 95,000 to 120,000 clones, around 94% detected once. Specimen: peripheral blood, collected at surgery. Receptors were obtained from a boy younger than two with hemimegalencephaly and intractable seizures.

The chain employs TRBV4-1 and TRBJ1-2; 7 bases match TRBD1. Per germline, CDR1 MGHRA and CDR2 YSYEKL. With V trimmed by 1 base and J by 2 bases, 4 bases remained unmatched. This CDR3 has 15 amino acids. The CDR3 sequence: CASSQASTGNYGYTF. The CDR3 coding sequence is TGCGCCAGCAGCCAAGCCTCGACAGGGAACTATGGCTACACCTTC.

The chain employs TRBV11-2 and TRBJ2-7; 7 nucleotides line up with TRBD2. This CDR3 has 13 residues. Germline-derived CDR1 and CDR2 are SGHAT and FQNNGV. Unmatched junction bases numbered 2, after V lost 4 bases and J lost 2 bases. The CDR3 bases are TGTGCCAGCAGCTCCGGGACTACCTACGAGCAGTACTTC. Its translation: CASSSGTTYEQYF.

With regard to this clone: Relative to the germline gene, one junction end is altered; a read error may explain this. This sequence joins TRBV7-2 and TRBJ2-1; possible D gene TRBD2, 6 bases. From germline, CDR1 is SGHTA and CDR2 FQGNSA. There are 15 residues in the CDR3. The CDR3 protein is CASTLGPGGYNEQFF. The DNA of the CDR3 is TGTGCCAGCACCTTAGGCCCCGGGGGTTACAATGAGCAGTTCTTC.

The chain links TRBV29-1 to TRBJ2-2; 7 bases map to TRBD1. CDR1 and CDR2 from the germline V gene are SQVTM and ANQGSEA. The J segment lost 6 bases and the V segment lost 7 bases, leaving 8 bases of the junction unmatched. CDR3 length: 13 residues. CDR3 sequence: CSGTRTGAGELFF. The CDR3 DNA reads TGCAGCGGGACCCGGACAGGCGCCGGGGAGCTGTTTTTT.

The chain recombines TRBV24-1 with TRBJ2-2; 10 bases map to TRBD1. This CDR3 spans 19 amino acids. CDR1 KGHDR and CDR2 SFDVKD come from the germline V gene. Trimming removed 4 bases from V and 4 bases from J; junction bases left unmatched: 14. CDR3 in DNA: TGTGCCACCAGTGACCACGGGACAGGGGAGGGGTATGGCACCGGGGAGCTGTTTTTT. Protein product: CATSDHGTGEGYGTGELFF.